This TCR beta chain was recovered during a study of blood T cell repertoires in COVID-19. Overall study context: The samples span acute and convalescent COVID-19 from the United States, Italy and Spain. T cells, B-cell-depleted T cells, or PBMCs provided the cDNA or gDNA that served as material.

This clone has only one observation. In the study's own analysis: Amplification of reference gene primers was used by the study to estimate nucleated cell counts. Measured with immunoSEQ multiplex PCR; TCRdb has only the in-frame clones, and not every one. The DNA gave D and trimming, while V, J and clone size come from that table. This table has about 290,000 clones, roughly nine tenths appearing once. V gave up 3 bases and J gave up 2 bases, with 7 bases separating them. The germline gives CDR1 KGHDR, CDR2 SFDVKD. The CDR3 is made up of 15 amino acids. The chain carries TRBV24-1 and TRBJ2-6; TRBD2 is a possible D gene (6 bases). Sample: peripheral blood. The TCR was taken from a woman between 40 and 50 years old who had recovered from COVID-19. The CDR3 reads CATSDGGTGANVLTF. Written as DNA, the CDR3 is TGTGCCACCAGTGATGGGGGGACTGGGGCCAACGTCCTGACTTTC.